These 28 T cell receptor beta chains originate from one sample sequenced in a study of response to subunit inactivated influenza vaccine. TCRdb re-called the RT-PCR reads with MiXCR, one entry per CDR3 protein. Of approximately 500,000 distinct CDR3 sequences detected, over 10% appear once; the ten largest clones hold around 13%. This specimen was PBMCs from blood, taken about 40 days after vaccination. These receptors all come from a man aged 50 to 60 who received an inactivated influenza vaccine.

This clonotype has a handful of counts. V is TRBV27 and J is TRBJ1-2; D is perhaps TRBD1 (6 bases). In germline, CDR1 is MNHEY, CDR2 SMNVEV (reference sequence). The ends were cut back, 6 bases at V and 3 bases at J, with 32 bases in the middle. The CDR3 totals 20 residues. CDR3 sequence (DNA): TGTGCCAGCAGCCTTTCACTTCCCAGGGGTCGTTCCCAAACCGACTATGGCTACACCTTC. This encodes CASSLSLPRGRSQTDYGYTF.

This clonotype was found many times. CDR3 DNA sequence: TGTGCCAGCAGCCCAATTGGGGGGGGGCAGTTCTTC. Its translation: CASSPIGGGQFF. V usage is TRBV7-2 and J usage is TRBJ2-1, with 7 bases matching TRBD2. Germline V CDR1 and CDR2: SGHTA, FQGNSA. The CDR3 extends over 12 amino acids. The junction had 7 bases not matched to a gene; V was cut back by 5 bases and J by 12 bases.

This clonotype has a handful of counts. The chain carries TRBV12-3 or TRBV12-4 and TRBJ2-7; tentatively, D is TRBD1 (6 bases). The CDR3 has 13 residues. Deletions cut 3 bases from V and 6 bases from J, with 12 bases between. The CDR3, as DNA: TGTGCCAGCAGTTTTAACCACAGGGTCGAGCAGTACTTC. Amino acids: CASSFNHRVEQYF.

Points on this clonotype: This sequence may be a read error, since a much larger clone differs from it by one base. The chain links TRBV4-1 to TRBJ2-1; D may be TRBD1 (5 bases). In germline, CDR1 is MGHRA, CDR2 YSYEKL. V lost 4 bases and J lost 5, with 9 bases in between. The CDR3 is made up of 13 amino acids. CDR3 in DNA: TGCGCCAGCAGCCGAAGGGGCAACAATGAGCAGTTCTTC. Translating it yields CASSRRGNNEQFF.

The table lists this clonotype with many counts. This chain joins TRBV7-2 and TRBJ1-2; D is uncertain. Trimming took off 0 bases at V and 0 bases at J, with 5 bases between the two ends. This CDR3 spans 14 amino acids. Germline values: CDR1 SGHTA, CDR2 FQGNSA. The CDR3 coding sequence is TGTGCCAGCAGCTTAGCCAGATCTAACTATGGCTACACCTTC. Encoded protein: CASSLARSNYGYTF.

In this sample, this clonotype turned up a few times. This sequence joins TRBV27 and TRBJ2-7; TRBD1 agrees at 9 bases. This CDR3 spans 18 amino acids. CDR1 and CDR2 from the germline V gene are MNHEY and SMNVEV (reference sequence). Trimming cost V 2 bases and J 1 base; bases outside gene matches: 12. This chain's CDR3 is CASSLRPGQGRRSYEQYF. For the CDR3, the DNA is TGTGCCAGCAGTTTAAGGCCCGGACAGGGGAGGAGATCCTACGAGCAGTACTTC.

The rearrangement links TRBV10-3 to TRBJ2-7; D is unresolved. V was trimmed by 0 bases and J by 2 bases, leaving 11 bases between them. The CDR3 covers 15 residues. CDR1 and CDR2 from the germline V gene are ENHRY and SYGVKD. The CDR3 nucleotides read TGTGCCATCAGTGAGTCTGCAGGACGTCCCTACGAGCAGTACTTC. Its translation is CAISESAGRPYEQYF.

This clonotype showed up just a few times. This chain connects TRBV12-3 or TRBV12-4 to TRBJ1-2; D gene uncertain. V lost 8 bases and J lost 5, with 27 bases in between. The CDR3 has 17 amino acids. CDR3 sequence (DNA): TGTGCCAGCGCCGTGGGCAGCATTAAACTACTTGGGTATGGCTACACCTTC. Its translation is CASAVGSIKLLGYGYTF.

This clonotype appeared a few times. The rearrangement joins TRBV20-1 to TRBJ2-5; the match to TRBD2 covers 12 bases. This CDR3 contains 17 residues. Trimming removed 0 bases from V and 2 bases from J; junction bases left unmatched: 7. Germline CDR1 is DFQATT and CDR2 is SNEGSKA (reference sequence). CDR3 sequence (DNA): TGCAGTGCTAGAGAAAGGGTAGGACTAGCGGGACAAGAGACCCAGTACTTC. Its protein is CSARERVGLAGQETQYF.

This clonotype has ten or more counts. V and J are TRBV12-3 or TRBV12-4 and TRBJ1-3; no definite D call. V lost 6 bases and J lost 8, with 20 bases in between. CDR3 size: 15 residues. The DNA of the CDR3 is TGTGCCAGCAGCCCGAGGCTCGCCTCCGGGGACACCATATATTTT. It yields the protein CASSPRLASGDTIYF.

This clonotype was counted a few times. The gene calls are TRBV4-3 and TRBJ2-5, with D tentatively TRBD1 or TRBD2 (6 bases each). Germline lookup yields CDR1 LGHNA and CDR2 YSLEER. The CDR3 runs 15 residues. With 2 bases removed from V and 2 bases from J, the gap between germline ends came to 12 bases. The CDR3 coding sequence is TGCGCCAGCAGCCAATCGGGGGCGCAACAAGAGACCCAGTACTTC. This codes for CASSQSGAQQETQYF.

This clonotype showed up just a few times. This chain joins TRBV6-1 and TRBJ2-1; TRBD2 agrees at 13 bases. With V trimmed by 7 bases and J by 10 bases, 10 bases remained unmatched. Germline loops: CDR1 MNHNS, CDR2 SASEGT. The CDR3 runs 15 residues. For the CDR3, the DNA is TGTGCCAGCACCACTAGCGGGGGGGCTTTCGAAGAGCAGTTCTTC. Protein: CASTTSGGAFEEQFF.

The rearrangement links TRBV20-1 to TRBJ2-7; D is ambiguous. This CDR3 contains 12 residues. Germline V gene sequence: CDR1 DFQATT, CDR2 SNEGSKA (reference sequence). Trimming removed 1 base from V and 7 bases from J, with 11 bases in between. The CDR3 coding sequence is TGCAGTGCTAGAGTATTGGGGATGGAGCAGTACTTC. Residues: CSARVLGMEQYF.

This chain links TRBV7-9 with TRBJ1-2, with 7 bases that match TRBD1. This CDR3 is 15 amino acids long. V lost 1 base to trimming and J lost 4 bases; unmatched junction nucleotides: 6. Germline CDR1 SEHNR, CDR2 FQNEAQ (reference sequence). As DNA, the CDR3 is TGTGCCAGCAGCTTAGGACAGGGTATCCGCTATGGCTACACCTTC. Translated: CASSLGQGIRYGYTF.

The chain employs TRBV4-1 and TRBJ1-1; unclear D gene. Germline CDR1 MGHRA, CDR2 YSYEKL. V was pared by 8 bases and J by 1 base, with 14 bases between. The CDR3 is made up of 14 amino acids. CDR3 nucleotide sequence: TGCGCCAGCTCGGGCATGATGTGGAACACTGAAGCTTTCTTT. Residues: CASSGMMWNTEAFF.

The V and J genes are TRBV5-1 and TRBJ2-7; D is undetermined. CDR1 SGHRS and CDR2 YFSETQ come from the germline V gene. Trimming took off 0 bases at V and 1 base at J, with 11 bases between the two ends. The CDR3 is 15 amino acids. CDR3 region: CASSLGQSLSYEQYF. CDR3 coding DNA: TGCGCCAGCAGCTTGGGTCAGTCCCTTTCCTACGAGCAGTACTTC.

The chain employs TRBV28 and TRBJ1-2, with a weak D call TRBD1 (6 bases). Germline CDR1 and CDR2: MDHEN and SYDVKM. The CDR3 consists of 12 residues. V was cut by 7 bases and J by 0 bases, with 6 bases left in between. The CDR3 region is CASNRANYGYTF. The CDR3 DNA is TGTGCCAGCAACAGGGCTAACTATGGCTACACCTTC.

This clonotype was detected a few times. The chain carries TRBV6-2 or TRBV6-3 and TRBJ1-5; D possibly corresponds to TRBD1 (6 bases). Trimming removed 2 bases from V and 4 bases from J, with 15 bases in between. The length of the CDR3 is 16 residues. Germline V gives CDR1 MNHEY, CDR2 SVGEGT. This CDR3 reads CASSYHGQSRNQPQHF. The CDR3, as DNA: TGTGCCAGCAGTTACCACGGACAGTCCCGGAATCAGCCCCAGCATTTT.

In its sample, this clonotype was seen a few times. The chain links TRBV7-2 to TRBJ2-7, with no clear D. Trimming left V 2 bases short and J 0 bases short, with 11 bases between. This CDR3 comprises 15 residues. Germline V gives CDR1 SGHTA, CDR2 FQGNSA. The CDR3, as DNA: TGTGCCAGCAGCTTACGGCAGGTTCTCTCCTACGAGCAGTACTTC. It is translated as CASSLRQVLSYEQYF.

This clonotype occurred a few times. The rearrangement uses TRBV5-6 and TRBJ2-7, with 12 bases matching TRBD2. The CDR3 spans 13 residues. V trimming: 4 bases; J trimming: 6 bases; junction bases outside the gene matches: 2. Germline V gives CDR1 SGHDT, CDR2 YYEEEE. CDR3 sequence: CASSGGLAGEQYF. CDR3 DNA sequence: TGTGCCAGCAGCGGGGGACTAGCGGGCGAGCAGTACTTC.

This clonotype was counted a few times. The V and J genes are TRBV7-3 and TRBJ2-1, with 11 positions matching TRBD2. This CDR3 has 17 amino acids. Trimming took 0 bases from V and 4 from J; bases not matched to a gene: 5. CDR1 is SGHTA and CDR2 is FQGTGA in the germline V gene. CDR3 sequence reads: CASSLTGLAGAYNEQFF. The CDR3 coding sequence is TGTGCCAGCAGCTTAACAGGACTAGCGGGTGCATACAATGAGCAGTTCTTC.

This clonotype was seen only a few times. This chain's CDR3 is CASSSTWEQYF. The CDR3 bases are TGTGCCAGCAGCTCAACGTGGGAGCAGTACTTC. The chain employs TRBV12-3 or TRBV12-4 and TRBJ2-7; D is undetermined. Trimming pared 6 bases from V and 7 bases from J, leaving 10 bases between. The CDR3 contains 11 residues.

This clonotype was seen more than once but under ten times. V is TRBV29-1 and J is TRBJ2-5, with D possibly matching TRBD2 (5 bases). The CDR3 loop spans 16 amino acids. Germline-derived CDR1 and CDR2 are SQVTM and ANQGSEA. V was cut by 7 bases and J by 5 bases, with 26 bases left in between. This CDR3 reads CSAGVAPGTRGETQYF. Written as DNA, the CDR3 is TGCAGCGCTGGGGTTGCACCGGGAACTAGAGGGGAGACCCAGTACTTC.

The chain carries TRBV12-3 or TRBV12-4 and TRBJ2-5; D may be TRBD2 (6 bases). V was shortened by 5 bases and J by 1 base, with 11 bases between the two germline ends. The CDR3 consists of 14 residues. CDR3 loop: CASSPDGGQETQYF. The CDR3 coding sequence is TGTGCCAGCAGTCCCGACGGGGGCCAAGAGACCCAGTACTTC.

This sequence joins TRBV29-1 and TRBJ2-7; 10 nucleotides agree with TRBD2. V shed 3 bases, J shed 7 bases, and the junction held 9 bases outside the gene matches. Looked up from germline, CDR1 is SQVTM and CDR2 is ANQGSEA. The CDR3 covers 14 residues. The CDR3, as DNA: TGCAGCGTTGAGGGAGCGGGAGGGCCGGGGGAGCAGTACTTC. Translating it yields CSVEGAGGPGEQYF.

This clonotype was found a few times. The CDR3 DNA sequence: TGCGCCAGCAGCCAAGGTCCCACTAGCGGGCAAGAGACCCAGTACTTC. Encoded protein: CASSQGPTSGQETQYF. The chain uses TRBV4-3 and TRBJ2-5; 9 bases are shared with TRBD2. This CDR3 region has 16 residues. The junction had 5 bases not matched to a gene; V was cut back by 1 base and J by 2 bases. CDR1 is LGHNA, CDR2 YSLEER, per germline.

This rearrangement joins TRBV7-9 to TRBJ1-1; no reliable D call. V shed 5 bases and J shed 8 bases, with 12 bases lying between them. The germline gives CDR1 SEHNR, CDR2 FQNEAQ (reference sequence). CDR3 length equals 12 residues. CDR3 in DNA: TGTGCCAGCAGCCCTCGCCCTTTAGAAGCTTTCTTT. Its protein product is CASSPRPLEAFF.

This clonotype was seen more than once but under ten times. The gene calls are TRBV11-2 and TRBJ2-1; 10 nucleotides line up with TRBD2. Trimming cost V 6 bases and J 8 bases; bases outside gene matches: 10. Germline CDR1 is SGHAT and CDR2 is FQNNGV. The CDR3 spans 15 residues. The CDR3: CASRPSGGAGYEQFF. CDR3 nucleotides: TGTGCCAGCAGACCCAGCGGGGGGGCCGGGTATGAGCAGTTCTTC. Full variable domain (remainder filled in from reference TRBV11-2 and TRBJ2-1): EAGVAQSPRYKIIEKRQSVAFWCNPISGHATLYWYQQILGQGPKLLIQFQNNGVVDDSQLPKDRFSAERLKGVDSTLKIQPAKLEDSAVYLCASRPSGGAGYEQFFGPGTRLTVL.